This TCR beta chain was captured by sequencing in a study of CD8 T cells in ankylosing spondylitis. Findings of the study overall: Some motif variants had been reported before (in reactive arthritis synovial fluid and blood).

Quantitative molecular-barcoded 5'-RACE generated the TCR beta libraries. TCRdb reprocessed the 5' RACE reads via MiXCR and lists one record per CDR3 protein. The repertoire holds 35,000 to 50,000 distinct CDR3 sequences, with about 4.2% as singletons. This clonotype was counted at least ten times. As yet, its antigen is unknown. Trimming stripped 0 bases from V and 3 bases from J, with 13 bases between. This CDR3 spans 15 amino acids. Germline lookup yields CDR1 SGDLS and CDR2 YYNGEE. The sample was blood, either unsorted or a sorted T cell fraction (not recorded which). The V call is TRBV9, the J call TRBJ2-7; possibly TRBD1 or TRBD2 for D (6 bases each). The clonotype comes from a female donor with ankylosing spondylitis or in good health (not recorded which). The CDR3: CASSVVPGALYEQYF. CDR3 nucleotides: TGTGCCAGCAGCGTAGTACCGGGGGCACTCTACGAGCAGTACTTC.